A single sample is the source of the 27 T cell receptor beta chains below, sequenced in a study of somatic mutations in cytotoxic T cells in rheumatoid arthritis. Repertoires were generated with immunoSEQ multiplex PCR, while TCRdb's copy carries only in-frame clones and drops some. The data contain roughly 16,000 clones, around 80% of them singletons. The sequenced material came from CD8+ T cells sorted from blood. Receptors were obtained from a woman between 45 and 65 years old with rheumatoid arthritis.

The chain uses TRBV6-1 and TRBJ1-1; TRBD1 aligns across 7 bases. The CDR3 contains 15 residues. J lost 0 bases, V lost 7 bases, and 8 bases had no gene match. The germline CDR1 and CDR2 sequences are MNHNS and SASEGT. CDR3 region: CASKSDRILNTEAFF. The CDR3 region has the DNA TGTGCCAGCAAGTCGGACAGGATCTTGAACACTGAAGCTTTCTTT.

V gene TRBV28 combines with J gene TRBJ2-7, with a possible D match to TRBD2 (6 bases). The CDR3 is 12 residues long. Trimming took 2 bases from V and 6 from J, leaving 8 bases between them. Per the germline V gene, CDR1 is MDHEN and CDR2 is SYDVKM. CDR3 coding DNA: TGTGCCAGCAGTTTAGGTAGCGGCGAGCAGTACTTC. Encoded protein: CASSLGSGEQYF.

The rearrangement uses TRBV30 and TRBJ2-2, with D uncertain. This CDR3 has 16 amino acids. V was pared by 3 bases and J by 2 bases, with 16 bases between. CDR1 is GTSNPN and CDR2 is SVGIG in the germline V gene (reference sequence). The CDR3 nucleotides read TGTGCCTGGAGCCAATACGTAGTACCCAACACCGGGGAGCTGTTTTTT. Translating it yields CAWSQYVVPNTGELFF.

CDR3 DNA sequence: TGTGCCAGCAATGCGGGGGGCCGGAACGAGCAGTACTTC. Translation: CASNAGGRNEQYF. J is TRBJ2-7 and V is TRBV2, with TRBD2 identical over 8 bases. Germline CDR1 and CDR2: SNHLY and FYNNEI. V lost 7 bases, J lost 5 bases, and 7 bases stayed unmatched. The CDR3 runs to 13 residues.

V usage is TRBV19 and J usage is TRBJ1-1; D remains unclear. The CDR3 consists of 11 residues. CDR1 is LNHDA, CDR2 SQIVND, per germline (reference sequence). CDR3 bases: TGTGCGCTCTTTTTGGGCACTGAAGCTTTCTTT. Translation: CALFLGTEAFF.

The CDR3 coding sequence is TGTGCCAGCAGCAAGGGACCGGGACAGGGAACCTACGAGCAGTACTTC. It yields the protein CASSKGPGQGTYEQYF. The rearrangement uses TRBV7-2 and TRBJ2-7, with TRBD1 identical over 9 bases. The V segment lost 5 bases and the J segment 2 bases; nucleotides outside the gene matches: 10. Germline V gene data show CDR1 as SGHTA and CDR2 as FQGNSA. This CDR3 is 16 amino acids long.

The chain carries TRBV27 and TRBJ1-4; perhaps TRBD1 as D (6 bases). CDR3 size: 16 residues. CDR1 is MNHEY, CDR2 SMNVEV, per germline (reference sequence). Trimming left V 5 bases short and J 3 bases short, with 16 bases between. The CDR3 loop reads CASSPTAGTSNEKLFF. The CDR3 region has the DNA TGTGCCAGCAGTCCGACCGCCGGGACATCTAATGAAAAACTGTTTTTT.

The chain links TRBV7-9 to TRBJ2-3, with TRBD2 matching 7 bases. Looked up from germline, CDR1 is SEHNR and CDR2 is FQNEAQ (reference sequence). J gave up 5 bases and V 6 bases, and 5 bases lay outside the gene matches. The CDR3 has 13 amino acids. DNA of the CDR3: TGTGCCAGCAGGAAAGCGGGATTAGATACGCAGTATTTT. It specifies CASRKAGLDTQYF.

This clone occurred once. This sequence joins TRBV6-5 and TRBJ2-2; no reliable D call. This CDR3 is 15 amino acids long. V was pared by 0 bases and J by 0 bases, with 5 bases between. CDR1 is MNHEY, CDR2 SVGAGI, per germline. This chain's CDR3 is CASSYSMTNTGELFF. CDR3 in DNA: TGTGCCAGCAGTTACTCGATGACGAACACCGGGGAGCTGTTTTTT.

The chain links TRBV13 to TRBJ2-3; possibly TRBD2 for D (6 bases). The CDR3 consists of 15 residues. Between the trimmed V and J ends, which lost 2 bases and 1 base, there was a span of 10 bases. CDR1 PRHDT and CDR2 FYEKMQ come from the germline V gene (reference sequence). The CDR3 sequence: CASSLSAGGTDTQYF. In DNA form, the CDR3 reads TGTGCCAGCAGCTTATCAGCGGGTGGCACAGATACGCAGTATTTT.

The J gene is TRBJ1-1, the V gene TRBV6-1; 12 bases line up with TRBD1. This CDR3 is built from 14 residues. Germline V gene data show CDR1 as MNHNS and CDR2 as SASEGT. The junction had 2 bases not matched to a gene; V was cut back by 9 bases and J by 0 bases. CDR3 amino acids: CARGTGGLNTEAFF. The CDR3 DNA follows: TGTGCCAGGGGGACAGGGGGCTTGAACACTGAAGCTTTCTTT.

This clone was counted once. The V and J genes are TRBV5-6 and TRBJ2-5; tentative D call: TRBD1 (5 bases). This CDR3 is built from 14 residues. V lost 3 bases and J lost 2, with 11 bases in between. Germline V gives CDR1 SGHDT, CDR2 YYEEEE. The CDR3 DNA reads as TGTGCCAGCAGCTGGGGCCAGATTCAAGAGACCCAGTACTTC. Amino acid sequence: CASSWGQIQETQYF. Full variable domain (outside the CDR3, taken from reference TRBV5-6 and TRBJ2-5): DAGVTQSPTHLIKTRGQQVTLRCSPKSGHDTVSWYQQALGQGPQFIFQYYEEEERQRGNFPDRFSGHQFPNYSSELNVNALLLGDSALYLCASSWGQIQETQYFGPGTRLLVL.

The V call is TRBV13, the J call TRBJ2-3; TRBD1 is a possible D gene (7 bases). This CDR3 has 16 amino acids. Germline V gene lookup returns CDR1 PRHDT and CDR2 FYEKMQ (reference sequence). Deletions cut 5 bases from V and 3 bases from J, with 18 bases between. CDR3 bases: TGTGCCAGCAGCCAAGATCCCAGGGGGAGGACAGATACGCAGTATTTT. This encodes CASSQDPRGRTDTQYF.

This chain joins TRBV27 and TRBJ2-5, with 11 bases fitting TRBD2. This CDR3 contains 16 residues. Looked up from germline, CDR1 is MNHEY and CDR2 is SMNVEV (reference sequence). Trimming took 5 bases from V and 4 from J; bases not matched to a gene: 9. This CDR3 reads CASSVILAGGPETQYF. As DNA, the CDR3 is TGTGCCAGCAGTGTCATCTTAGCGGGAGGGCCAGAGACCCAGTACTTC.

The V gene is TRBV28, the J gene TRBJ2-7; D may match TRBD1 or TRBD2 (6 bases each). Trimming shortened V by 6 bases and J by 3 bases, and 18 bases separated the two germline ends. Germline V gives CDR1 MDHEN, CDR2 SYDVKM. The length of the CDR3 is 15 residues. This chain's CDR3 is CASSKMGGTYYEQYF. The DNA for the CDR3 is TGTGCCAGCAGCAAAATGGGGGGCACTTACTACGAGCAGTACTTC.

This rearrangement joins TRBV6-1 to TRBJ2-7; possible D gene TRBD1, 6 bases. The germline CDR1 and CDR2 sequences are MNHNS and SASEGT. The ends were cut back, 2 bases at V and 0 bases at J, with 8 bases in the middle. This CDR3 is built from 14 residues. CDR3 loop: CASSEQGSSYEQYF. The CDR3, as DNA: TGTGCCAGCAGTGAACAGGGGAGCTCCTACGAGCAGTACTTC.

The rearrangement uses TRBV30 and TRBJ2-7, with D perhaps matching TRBD2 (5 bases). CDR3 length equals 15 residues. Germline V gene sequence: CDR1 GTSNPN, CDR2 SVGIG (reference sequence). The V gene lost 1 base and the J gene lost 4 bases, with 17 bases spanning the gap. The DNA of the CDR3 is TGTGCCTGGAGTGCCCGGGGAACCCTGTCTTACGAGCAGTACTTC. This gives the protein CAWSARGTLSYEQYF.

V is TRBV19 and J is TRBJ2-3; 7 positions agree with TRBD2. From germline, CDR1 is LNHDA and CDR2 SQIVND (reference sequence). V lost 3 bases, J lost 11 bases, and 11 bases stayed unmatched. The CDR3 spans 14 residues. The CDR3 reads CASSISSGGVGQYF. The DNA of the CDR3 is TGTGCCAGTAGTATCTCTAGCGGAGGGGTAGGGCAGTATTTT.

V and J are TRBV4-2 and TRBJ1-1; D gene uncertain. The germline V gene encodes CDR1 LGHNA and CDR2 YNFKEQ. CDR3 length equals 17 residues. V lost 1 base and J lost 1, with 16 bases in between. The CDR3: CASSQGRPDTANTEAFF. The CDR3 DNA reads TGTGCCAGCAGCCAAGGGAGGCCCGATACTGCGAACACTGAAGCTTTCTTT.

The table lists this clone with a count of one. CDR3 sequence: CSVNSLNEQFF. Written as DNA, the CDR3 is TGCAGCGTAAACTCTCTCAATGAGCAGTTCTTC. The gene calls are TRBV29-1 and TRBJ2-1; D gene unclear. Germline CDR1 is SQVTM and CDR2 is ANQGSEA. Trimming took 6 bases from V and 6 from J, leaving 9 bases between them. There are 11 residues in the CDR3.

A few counts support this clone. The chain combines TRBV7-4 with TRBJ1-1; no reliable D call. CDR1 SGHVT and CDR2 SQSDAQ come from the germline V gene. V was clipped by 5 bases and J by 5 bases, with 12 bases between them. The CDR3 spans 13 residues. CDR3 sequence reads: CASSLETTTEAFF. As DNA, the CDR3 is TGTGCCAGCAGCCTTGAGACGACTACTGAAGCTTTCTTT.

The V gene is TRBV9, the J gene TRBJ2-6; D uncertain. There are 19 residues in the CDR3. Germline lookup yields CDR1 SGDLS and CDR2 YYNGEE. Trimming pared 0 bases from V and 6 bases from J, leaving 22 bases between. The CDR3 DNA is TGTGCCAGCAGCGTAGCTGGAAAGGCCATTTCCGAATTGGCCAACGTCCTGACTTTC. Translation: CASSVAGKAISELANVLTF.

The rearrangement joins TRBV6-1 to TRBJ2-1; TRBD2 matches 7 bases. This CDR3 has 15 amino acids. Trimming cost V 1 base and J 6 bases; bases outside gene matches: 6. Per germline, CDR1 MNHNS and CDR2 SASEGT. CDR3 region: CASSEVGGGSNEQFF. CDR3 bases: TGTGCCAGCAGTGAAGTTGGGGGGGGGTCCAATGAGCAGTTCTTC.

The chain links TRBV6-1 to TRBJ1-1; D may be TRBD1 (6 bases). V was pared by 1 base and J by 1 base, with 7 bases between. CDR1 MNHNS and CDR2 SASEGT come from the germline V gene. The CDR3 runs to 14 residues. The CDR3 loop reads CASSEEGGNTEAFF. In DNA form, the CDR3 reads TGTGCCAGCAGTGAAGAGGGGGGGAACACTGAAGCTTTCTTT.

This sequence joins TRBV6-5 and TRBJ1-1, with 7 bases lining up with TRBD1. This CDR3 is built from 14 residues. Germline CDR1 reads MNHEY; CDR2 reads SVGAGI. With 4 bases clipped from V and 7 bases from J, the junction kept 9 bases outside the gene matches. CDR3 sequence reads: CASSWTRDSLEAFF. CDR3 DNA sequence: TGTGCCAGCAGTTGGACCCGGGACAGCCTTGAAGCTTTCTTT.

The chain employs TRBV15 and TRBJ2-1, with D possibly being TRBD1 (5 bases). Trimming cost V 3 bases and J 4 bases, with 10 bases left between them. From germline, CDR1 is LNHNV and CDR2 YYDKDF (reference sequence). The CDR3 is 14 residues long. The CDR3 DNA reads as TGTGCCACCAGCAGTCAGGGTGGGTACAATGAGCAGTTCTTC. Translating it yields CATSSQGGYNEQFF.

The chain uses TRBV28 and TRBJ1-3; maybe TRBD1 (5 bases). The V and J ends lost 7 bases and 3 bases respectively, with 16 bases between them. The CDR3 is 15 amino acids. Looked up from germline, CDR1 is MDHEN and CDR2 is SYDVKM. The CDR3 is CASNQAGGGGNTIYF. The CDR3 region has the DNA TGTGCCAGCAACCAAGCGGGGGGAGGTGGAAACACCATATATTTT.